This TCR beta chain is drawn from a study of tumor-infiltrating lymphocytes in primary liver carcinoma. Study details: Spanning 4.2 to 10 cm, the tumors were T1-T3 N0M0. Study observations and caveats: Roughly 7.5-24% of top clones, and no more, occurred in all five tumor regions. Tumor region pairs showed greater overlap than either tumor-adjacent or tumor-blood pairs did.

Co-extraction of RNA and DNA was performed on about 18-30 mg of unsorted bulk tissue. In every tumor sample, viable tumor cells made up over 90%. To note about this clonotype: Its antigen is undetermined. The junction differs from germline at one of its ends, possibly a read error.

This CDR3 comprises 13 residues. TCR beta cDNA was prepared out of roughly 520 ng total RNA by means of a constant-region primer. Slightly modified ARM-PCR, run as three nested multiplex PCR rounds, produced the TCR beta libraries. Both of the initial two PCR rounds ran for roughly 10 cycles and employed TRBV1-TRBV30 forward primers alongside a C-beta reverse primer. TCRdb ran MiXCR on the multiplex PCR reads and lists one entry per CDR3 protein. The sample holds nearly 50,000 distinct CDR3 sequences; 70% to 80% are singletons and the top ten take about a quarter. The sample consisted of liver tumor tissue from sampling region 3. Regarding subset: tumor region T3, left-lateral pole. This chain uses TRBV12-3 or TRBV12-4 with TRBJ2-5; perhaps TRBD1 as D (5 bases). This clonotype was obtained from a man between 35 and 55 years old with primary liver carcinoma and hepatitis B virus infection. CDR3 DNA sequence: TGTGCCAGCAGCTGGACATGTCAAGAGCCCCAGTACTTC. This codes for CASSWTCQEPQYF.